The 5 T cell receptor beta chains reported below all come from one sample, sequenced in a study of blood T cells in healthy people across ages. Next came a second PCR, run for about 7 to 12 cycles, which used a sample-barcoded 5' primer along with a J-beta primer mix. TCRdb reanalysed the 5' RACE reads using MiXCR and keeps one entry per CDR3 protein. The table shows roughly 1,700,000 distinct CDR3 sequences, with 28% occurring only once. Sequencing was done on a sample of blood. These receptors all stem from a woman in her 30s in good health.

The sample holds one count of this clonotype. Since a much larger clone is just one base distant, this may be a read error. The chain has TRBV29-1 and TRBJ1-2; the D is unclear. Germline lookup yields CDR1 SQVTM and CDR2 ANQGSEA. The CDR3 length is 13 residues. This CDR3 reads CSVEEGSNYGNTF. The CDR3 coding sequence is TGCAGCGTTGAAGAGGGCAGCAACTATGGCAACACCTTC.

This clonotype was seen a few times. The chain links TRBV5-1 to TRBJ2-7; D is undetermined. Germline-derived CDR1 and CDR2 are SGHRS and YFSETQ. V gave up 0 bases and J gave up 3 bases, with 10 bases separating them. CDR3 size: 14 residues. The CDR3 region is CASSLGNQNYEQYF. The CDR3 DNA sequence: TGCGCCAGCAGCTTGGGAAATCAAAACTACGAGCAGTACTTC. The variable domain in full, with the rest retrieved from reference TRBV5-1 and TRBJ2-7, is KAGVTQTPRYLIKTRGQQVTLSCSPISGHRSVSWYQQTPGQGLQFLFEYFSETQRNKGNFPGRFSGRQFSNSRSEMNVSTLELGDSALYLCASSLGNQNYEQYFGPGTRLTVT.

V is TRBV7-9 and J is TRBJ1-1; D not certain. The ends were cut back, 1 base at V and 4 bases at J, with 10 bases in the middle. This CDR3 comprises 14 residues. Germline-derived CDR1 and CDR2 are SEHNR and FQNEAQ (reference sequence). The CDR3 protein is CASSLGSRSTEAFF. The DNA of the CDR3 is TGTGCCAGCAGCTTAGGCAGCAGGAGCACTGAAGCTTTCTTT.

Points on this clonotype: One base away lies a much larger clone, so this may be a sequencing read error. The chain couples TRBV9 to TRBJ2-6; possibly TRBD1 for D (5 bases). Per the germline V gene, CDR1 is SGDLS and CDR2 is YYNGEE. V dropped 3 bases and J dropped 18 bases, with 28 bases sitting between them. CDR3 size: 16 residues. CDR3 nucleotide sequence: TGTGCCAGCAGCGAGGTAGAAGGGATAGGGGCCAACGCCCCGACTTTC. Residues: CASSEVEGIGANAPTF.

This clonotype was counted ten times or more. The chain has TRBV20-1 and TRBJ2-4; possibly TRBD2 for D (5 bases). The CDR3 has 16 residues. Germline CDR1 and CDR2: DFQATT and SNEGSKA (reference sequence). Deletions cut 2 bases from V and 1 base from J, with 15 bases between. The CDR3 sequence: CSARQAGGPAKNIQYF. In nucleotides, the CDR3 is TGCAGTGCTAGACAGGCGGGCGGCCCCGCCAAAAACATTCAGTACTTC.